Ten or more counts support the clone carrying this T cell receptor (beta chain). Antigen: not known. These data belong to a study of tumor and adjacent non-tumor tissue in lung cancer. Study findings and constraints: Normal lung showed higher cumulative top 100 clone frequency than tumor.

This sample's RNA came from whole unsorted tissue. The library came from three nested PCR rounds adapted from ARM-PCR protocols. Each CDR3 protein is one row after TCRdb ran MiXCR on the multiplex PCR reads. The sample yields 100,000 to 150,000 distinct CDR3 sequences, 66% seen once. This CDR3 has 11 amino acids. The ends were cut back, 7 bases at V and 6 bases at J, with 11 bases in the middle. The V gene's germline CDR1 is GTSNPN and CDR2 SVGIG (reference sequence). The sample was lung tumor tissue. The gene calls are TRBV30 and TRBJ2-3; unclear D gene. The sequence came from a man aged 30-40 years with non-small cell lung cancer. The CDR3 spells CASLVYDTQYF. The CDR3 bases are TGTGCCTCCCTAGTATACGATACGCAGTATTTT. Based on the CDR3 plus reference TRBV30 and TRBJ2-3, the full variable domain is SQTIHQWPATLVQPVGSPLSLECTVEGTSNPNLYWYRQAAGRGLQLLFYSVGIGQISSEVPQNLSASRPQDRQFILSSKKLLLSDSGFYLCASLVYDTQYFGPGTRLTVL.